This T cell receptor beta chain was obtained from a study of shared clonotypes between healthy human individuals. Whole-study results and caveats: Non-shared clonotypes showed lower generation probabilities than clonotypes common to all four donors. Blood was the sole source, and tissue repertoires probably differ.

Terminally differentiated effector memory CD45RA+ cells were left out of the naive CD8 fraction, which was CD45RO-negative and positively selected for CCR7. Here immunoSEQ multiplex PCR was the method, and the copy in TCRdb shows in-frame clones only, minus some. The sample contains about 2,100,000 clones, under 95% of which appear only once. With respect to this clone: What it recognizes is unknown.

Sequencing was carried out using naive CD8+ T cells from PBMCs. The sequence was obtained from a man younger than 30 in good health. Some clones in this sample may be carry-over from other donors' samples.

Here the CDR3 reads CASSFSTSGNTDTQYF. CDR3 bases: TGTGCCAGCAGTTTCTCGACTAGCGGAAACACAGATACGCAGTATTTT. V and J are TRBV28 and TRBJ2-3; 9 bases match TRBD2. The ends lost 3 bases at V and 2 bases at J; junction bases unmatched: 6. CDR3 size: 16 residues. Germline CDR1 MDHEN, CDR2 SYDVKM.